The clone carrying this T cell receptor beta chain was found many times. Its target is unknown. These data come from a study of identical twins. Study-wide results and caveats: Whereas memory repertoires showed no such difference, abundant cord blood beta clonotypes carried fewer insertions. An excess of low generation probability was shown by twin-shared out-of-frame alpha sequences.

Template switching, a step in the protocol, added a universal primer site, and cDNA carried unique molecular identifiers. TCRdb re-derived calls from the 5' RACE reads in MiXCR, one entry per CDR3 protein. The sample yields 300,000 or so distinct CDR3 sequences, roughly 8.6% seen once. Trimming took 5 bases from V and 2 from J; bases not matched to a gene: 9. The germline CDR1 and CDR2 sequences are SGHAT and FQDESV (reference sequence). The CDR3 consists of 18 residues. This sample also belongs to another study, concerning yellow fever vaccine responses in identical twins.

Sample: CD8+ T cells sorted from blood. The sequence came from a woman aged 18 to 35 in good health. The chain uses TRBV11-1 and TRBJ2-1; 13 nucleotides agree with TRBD2. The CDR3, as DNA: TGTGCCAGCAGCCTCGAGACTAGCGGGAGGCCCCCCTACAATGAGCAGTTCTTC. The encoded protein is CASSLETSGRPPYNEQFF.